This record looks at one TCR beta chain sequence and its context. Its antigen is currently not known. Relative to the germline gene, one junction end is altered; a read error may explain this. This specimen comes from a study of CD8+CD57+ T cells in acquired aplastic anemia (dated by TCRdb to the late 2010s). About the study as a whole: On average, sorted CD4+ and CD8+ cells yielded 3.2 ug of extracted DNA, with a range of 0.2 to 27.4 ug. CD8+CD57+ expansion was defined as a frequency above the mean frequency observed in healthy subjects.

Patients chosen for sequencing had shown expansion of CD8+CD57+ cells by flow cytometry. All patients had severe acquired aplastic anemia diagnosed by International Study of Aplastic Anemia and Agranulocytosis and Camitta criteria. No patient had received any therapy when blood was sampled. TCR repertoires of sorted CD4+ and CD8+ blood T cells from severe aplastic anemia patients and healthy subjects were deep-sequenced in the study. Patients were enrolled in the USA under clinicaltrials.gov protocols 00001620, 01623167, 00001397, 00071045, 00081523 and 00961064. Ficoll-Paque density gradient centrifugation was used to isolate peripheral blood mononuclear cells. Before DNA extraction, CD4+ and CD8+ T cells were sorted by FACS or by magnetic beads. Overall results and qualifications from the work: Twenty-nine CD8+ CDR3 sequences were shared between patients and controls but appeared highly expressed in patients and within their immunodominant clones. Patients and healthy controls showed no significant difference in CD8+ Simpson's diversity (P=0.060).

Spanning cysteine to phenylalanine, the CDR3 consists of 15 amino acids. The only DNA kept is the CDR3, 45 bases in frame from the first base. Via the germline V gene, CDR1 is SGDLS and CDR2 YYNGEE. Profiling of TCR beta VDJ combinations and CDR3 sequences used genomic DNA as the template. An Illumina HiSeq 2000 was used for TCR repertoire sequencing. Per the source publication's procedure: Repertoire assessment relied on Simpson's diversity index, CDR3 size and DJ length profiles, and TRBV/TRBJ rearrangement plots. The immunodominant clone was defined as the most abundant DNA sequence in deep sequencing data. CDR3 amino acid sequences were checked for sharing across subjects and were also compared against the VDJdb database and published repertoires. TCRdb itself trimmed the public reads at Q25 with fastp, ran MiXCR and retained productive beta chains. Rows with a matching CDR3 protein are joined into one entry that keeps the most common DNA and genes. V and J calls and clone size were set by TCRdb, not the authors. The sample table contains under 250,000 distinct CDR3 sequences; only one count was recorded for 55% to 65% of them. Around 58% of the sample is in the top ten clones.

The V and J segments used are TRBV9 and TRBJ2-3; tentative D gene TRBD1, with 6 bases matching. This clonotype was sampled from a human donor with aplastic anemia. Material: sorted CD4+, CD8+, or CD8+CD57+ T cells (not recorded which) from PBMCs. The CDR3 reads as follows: CASGVDGQSSDTQYF. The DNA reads TGTGCCAGCGGCGTAGACGGACAGAGTTCAGATACGCAGTATTTT.